A selection of T cell receptor beta chains follows, all from one sample in a study of blood T cell repertoires in COVID-19. Sequencing used immunoSEQ multiplex PCR; TCRdb keeps in-frame clones, though not all of them. The table has some 300,000 clones, around four fifths seen once. The specimen sequenced was peripheral blood. The source of these receptors is a woman in her forties or fifties with active or convalescent COVID-19. Each CDR3 is given with its conserved first and last residue. D genes are given only for firm matches. Only part of the rows carry a size: once, few, many, or a class if the clone is expanded.

TRBJ1-4,TRBV5-1,TRBD1,.,TGCGCCAGCAGCTCGGGACAGGGATATGAAAAACTGTTTTTT,CASSSGQGYEKLFF
TRBJ2-6,TRBV18,TRBD1,.,TGTGCCAGCTCACCAAGGACAGGGGCGGCCTTCTCTGGGGCCAACGTCCTGACTTTC,CASSPRTGAAFSGANVLTF
TRBJ2-2,TRBV7-8,.,.,TGTGCCAGCAGCCCCCGCCTAGCGAGGGGGGAGCTGTTTTTT,CASSPRLARGELFF
TRBJ1-4,TRBV2,.,once,TGTGCCAGCAGTGTTGACAGATATAATGAAAAACTGTTTTTT,CASSVDRYNEKLFF
TRBJ1-1,TRBV5-1,.,once,TGCGCCAGCAGCTTGCCCGCAGGGACTGAAGCTTTCTTT,CASSLPAGTEAFF
TRBJ2-5,TRBV27,TRBD2,.,TGTGCCAGCAGTTTAGGACTAGCGGGAGTAGGGACGCAAGAGACCCAGTACTTC,CASSLGLAGVGTQETQYF
TRBJ1-5,TRBV28,.,.,TGTGCCAGCAGTTTGAGCTTGGGCAATCAGCCCCAGCATTTT,CASSLSLGNQPQHF
TRBJ1-1,TRBV7-2,TRBD1,once,TGTGCCAGCAGCGTCACAGGGGGCTGGAACCCTTACACTGAAGCTTTCTTT,CASSVTGGWNPYTEAFF
TRBJ2-1,TRBV18,TRBD2,.,TGTGCCAGCTCACCAACTTTCGATCCCCGGCTAGCGGGAGAGAAGTTCTTC,CASSPTFDPRLAGEKFF
TRBJ1-2,TRBV10-2,TRBD1,.,TGCGCCAGCAGTGAGCCTGGGACAGGCCTGGGGTATGGCTACACCTTC,CASSEPGTGLGYGYTF
TRBJ2-1,TRBV6-2/TRBV6-3,TRBD2,.,TGTGCCAGCAGTTACGGCGCTAGCGGGGCCTACAATGAGCAGTTCTTC,CASSYGASGAYNEQFF
TRBJ1-3,TRBV15,.,.,TGTGCCACCAGCAGAGGCCCGGCAGGGCGAGTAAACACCATATATTTT,CATSRGPAGRVNTIYF
TRBJ1-1,TRBV7-8,.,.,TGTGCCAGCAGCTTAGTCGGCCGGGGGGCGAACACTGAAGCTTTCTTT,CASSLVGRGANTEAFF
TRBJ2-3,TRBV7-2,.,.,TGTGCCAGCAGCTCCCAGGGGAGACCAGCGAGATCCTGGGATACGCAGTATTTT,CASSSQGRPARSWDTQYF
TRBJ1-2,TRBV5-4,TRBD1,once,TGTGCCAGCAGCCCGGGGACAGGGGGGTATGGCTACACCTTC,CASSPGTGGYGYTF
TRBJ2-1,TRBV3-1/TRBV3-2,TRBD2,.,TGTGCCAGCAGCCCCACGCGGGAGGTCTACAATGAGCAGTTCTTC,CASSPTREVYNEQFF
TRBJ1-2,TRBV6-5,.,.,TGTGCCAGCAGTTACCTCCGGGACTACGCCTATGGCTACACCTTC,CASSYLRDYAYGYTF
TRBJ2-5,TRBV21-1,.,.,TGTGCCAGCAGCAACCCCGGGACAGAAGAGACCCAGTACTTC,CASSNPGTEETQYF
TRBJ1-4,TRBV29-1,TRBD1,.,TGCAGCGTCCCCCCTCGGGACAGGCCTAATGAAAAACTGTTTTTT,CSVPPRDRPNEKLFF
TRBJ2-5,TRBV6-5,TRBD1,.,TGTGCCAGCAGTTCGGGACGGACAGGGCAGACCCAGTACTTC,CASSSGRTGQTQYF
TRBJ2-4,TRBV28,.,once,TGTGCCAGCAGCAACGGCGGGGTCCTAGCCAAAAACATTCAGTACTTC,CASSNGGVLAKNIQYF
TRBJ1-4,TRBV7-9,.,.,TGTGCCAGCAGCATGGGACTAGAGGCGGAAAAACTGTTTTTT,CASSMGLEAEKLFF
TRBJ1-3,TRBV11-2,.,many,TGTGCCAGCAGCTTAGACCGGGTTTCTGGAAACACCATATATTTT,CASSLDRVSGNTIYF
TRBJ2-7,TRBV30,TRBD2,.,TGTGCCTGGAGTGTGGGTAGCGGGTTTTTTTACGAGCAGTACTTC,CAWSVGSGFFYEQYF
TRBJ2-1,TRBV14,TRBD2,few,TGTGCCAGCAGCCTCCGTAGCGGGGCCGAGCAGTTCTTC,CASSLRSGAEQFF
TRBJ2-5,TRBV28,.,.,TGTGCCAGCAGTTTGACGGAGGGCTGGGAGACCCAGTACTTC,CASSLTEGWETQYF
TRBJ2-7,TRBV29-1,TRBD1,.,TGCAGCGTGATCCGCGGGACAGGGAATCGCGAGCAGTACTTC,CSVIRGTGNREQYF
TRBJ1-1,TRBV10-3,.,.,TGTGCCATCAGTGAGTCTGGGAGAGTGAACACTGAAGCTTTCTTT,CAISESGRVNTEAFF
TRBJ1-4,TRBV28,.,once,TGTGCCAGCAGGTCAACCTCGGGAGGGATTGAAAAACTGTTTTTT,CASRSTSGGIEKLFF
TRBJ1-4,TRBV6-5,.,.,TGTGCCAGCAAAACAGGGTCTGAGAATGAAAAACTGTTTTTT,CASKTGSENEKLFF
TRBJ2-6,TRBV11-3,.,.,TGTGCCAGCAGCTTCCTCAGCCGACAGGTAGGGGACGTCCTGACTTTC,CASSFLSRQVGDVLTF
TRBJ2-5,TRBV5-1,TRBD2,.,TGCGCCAGCAGCTTAAGGCTAGCGGGAGTTAGGCCGGAGACCCAGTACTTC,CASSLRLAGVRPETQYF
TRBJ1-5,TRBV25-1,TRBD1,few,TGTGCCAGCAGGGGACAGGGTCAAAATCAGCCCCAGCATTTT,CASRGQGQNQPQHF
TRBJ2-7,TRBV28,.,once,TGTGCCAGCAGTTCGGCCTGGGGCGCCTACGAGCAGTACTTC,CASSSAWGAYEQYF
TRBJ2-7,TRBV9,TRBD1,.,TGTGCCAGCAGCCCTCGGACAGGGGTAGACTACGAGCAGTACTTC,CASSPRTGVDYEQYF
TRBJ1-2,TRBV18,.,few,TGTGCCAGCTCACCCCGGGACTCTCCCTATGGCTACACCTTC,CASSPRDSPYGYTF
TRBJ1-3,TRBV14,.,.,TGTGCCAGCAGCCAAAGGACTTCTGGAAACACCATATATTTT,CASSQRTSGNTIYF
TRBJ1-2,TRBV7-9,.,.,TGTGCCAGCAGCCTCCAGGGAAGTAACTATGGCTACACCTTC,CASSLQGSNYGYTF
TRBJ2-5,TRBV5-4,TRBD2,.,TGTGCCAGCAGCCCCCGGGAGGGCCCAGAGACCCAGTACTTC,CASSPREGPETQYF
TRBJ1-2,TRBV6-1,.,.,TGTGCCAGCAGTGAAGCAGGGGACTATGGCTACACCTTC,CASSEAGDYGYTF
TRBJ2-7,TRBV27,.,.,TGTGCCAGCAGTCCCAAGGAGATGAGCTCCTACGAGCAGTACTTC,CASSPKEMSSYEQYF
TRBJ1-1,TRBV7-9,TRBD1,few,TGTGCCAGCAGCTCCAGGACAGGGAGACCTACCCGGAGCGCTGAAGCTTTCTTT,CASSSRTGRPTRSAEAFF
TRBJ1-1,TRBV25-1,TRBD1,.,TGTGCCAGCAGTGTACAGGGGGGCGTGGGGCCGGCAACTTTCTTT,CASSVQGGVGPATFF
TRBJ2-3,TRBV5-1,.,.,TGCGCCAGCAGCTCTAGCGACCGCACAGATACGCAGTATTTT,CASSSSDRTDTQYF
TRBJ1-1,TRBV21-1,.,.,TGTGCCAGCAGCCCCCGTCCGCAGGGGCTAGGCACTGAAGCTTTCTTT,CASSPRPQGLGTEAFF
TRBJ2-2,TRBV29-1,.,few,TGCAGCGTTGAGGAGGGACCACTGACCGGGGAGCTGTTTTTT,CSVEEGPLTGELFF
TRBJ1-3,TRBV27,.,.,TGTGCCAGCCGTCTTGGAAACACCATATATTTT,CASRLGNTIYF
TRBJ1-1,TRBV6-5,.,.,TGTGCCAGCAGTTACCTACCCGGGGGGACTGAAGCTTTCTTT,CASSYLPGGTEAFF
TRBJ1-2,TRBV2,.,.,TGTGCCAGCAGGGACCCCGGGATCTATGGCTACACCTTC,CASRDPGIYGYTF
TRBJ2-3,TRBV19,.,.,TGTGCCAGTAGTATTCTTCTAGCCTTCGAAGTAGATACGCAGTATTTT,CASSILLAFEVDTQYF
TRBJ1-5,TRBV19,.,.,TGTGCCAGTAGTATTACCCCGACTCCTACTCAGCCCCAGCATTTT,CASSITPTPTQPQHF
TRBJ1-1,TRBV29-1,.,.,TGCAGCGTTGTTGGCAGAAGCACTGAAGCTTTCTTT,CSVVGRSTEAFF
TRBJ1-1,TRBV7-9,TRBD1,.,TGTGCCAGCAGCTCTTTGACAGGGTATACTGAAGCTTTCTTT,CASSSLTGYTEAFF
TRBJ2-7,TRBV6-5,TRBD1,.,TGTGCCAGCAGTTACTTAAGGACAGGGAGCTCCTACGAGCAGTACTTC,CASSYLRTGSSYEQYF
TRBJ1-2,TRBV27,.,.,TGTGCCACCGGGGGGGGGATCGGCTATGGCTACACCTTC,CATGGGIGYGYTF